This T cell receptor beta chain was sequenced during a study of response to subunit inactivated influenza vaccine. From germline, CDR1 is SQVTM and CDR2 ANQGSEA. The V and J ends lost 7 bases and 3 bases, in that order; junction bases with no gene match: 14. The CDR3 runs 16 residues. TCRdb reprocessed the RT-PCR reads with MiXCR, giving one entry per CDR3 protein. The repertoire holds roughly 790,000 distinct CDR3 sequences, approximately 22% seen once, with roughly a tenth in the top ten. This clonotype came up many times. The target antigen is unknown. Study outcomes and limitations: Each seasonal flu vaccination may recruit only limited new T cells, authors suggested.

The TCR comes from a man aged 45-65 years who received an inactivated influenza vaccine. The chain has TRBV29-1 and TRBJ2-7; 11 nucleotides agree with TRBD2. Sequencing used PBMCs from blood, obtained 5 days after vaccination. The DNA for the CDR3 is TGCAGCGCCCGAGGGACACTAGCGGGAGACAGCTACGAGCAGTACTTC. This gives the protein CSARGTLAGDSYEQYF.